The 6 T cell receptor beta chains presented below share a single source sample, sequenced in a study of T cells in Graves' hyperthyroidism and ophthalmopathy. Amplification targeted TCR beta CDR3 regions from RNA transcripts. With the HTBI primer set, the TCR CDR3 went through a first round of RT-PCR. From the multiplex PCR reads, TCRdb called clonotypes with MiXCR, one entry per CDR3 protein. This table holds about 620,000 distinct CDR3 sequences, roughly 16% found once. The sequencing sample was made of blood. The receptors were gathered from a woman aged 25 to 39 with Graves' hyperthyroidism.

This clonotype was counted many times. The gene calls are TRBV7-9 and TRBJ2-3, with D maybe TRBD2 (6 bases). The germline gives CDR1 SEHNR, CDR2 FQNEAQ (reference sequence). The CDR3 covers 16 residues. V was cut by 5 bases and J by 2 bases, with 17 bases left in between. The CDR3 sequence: CASSGPLATFTDTQYF. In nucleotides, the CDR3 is TGTGCCAGCAGCGGACCCCTAGCGACCTTCACAGATACGCAGTATTTT.

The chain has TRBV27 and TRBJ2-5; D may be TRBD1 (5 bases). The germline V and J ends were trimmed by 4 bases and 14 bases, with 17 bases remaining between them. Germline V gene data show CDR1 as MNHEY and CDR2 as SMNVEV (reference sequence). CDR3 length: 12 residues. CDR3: CASSSSDRITYF. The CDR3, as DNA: TGTGCCAGCAGTTCATCCGACAGAATCACATACTTC.

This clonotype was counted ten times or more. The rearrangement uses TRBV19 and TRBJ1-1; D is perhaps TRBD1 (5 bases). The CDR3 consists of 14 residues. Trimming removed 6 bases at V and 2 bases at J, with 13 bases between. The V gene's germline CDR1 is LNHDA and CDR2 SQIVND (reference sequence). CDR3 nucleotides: TGTGCCAGTAGGCTAACGGGGCGTAACACTGAAGCTTTCTTT. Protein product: CASRLTGRNTEAFF.

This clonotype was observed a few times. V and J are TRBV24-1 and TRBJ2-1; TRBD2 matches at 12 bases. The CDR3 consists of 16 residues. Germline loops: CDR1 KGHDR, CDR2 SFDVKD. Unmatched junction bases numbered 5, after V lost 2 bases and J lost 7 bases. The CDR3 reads CATSDSTSGRVNEQFF. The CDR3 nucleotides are TGTGCCACCAGTGATTCGACTAGCGGGAGAGTGAATGAGCAGTTCTTC.

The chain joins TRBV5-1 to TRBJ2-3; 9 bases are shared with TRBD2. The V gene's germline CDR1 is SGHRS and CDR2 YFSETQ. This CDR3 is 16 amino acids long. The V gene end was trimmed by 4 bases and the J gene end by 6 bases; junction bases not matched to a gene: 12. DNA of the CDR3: TGCGCCAGCAGCCGCAGATTAGCGGGAGAGACCGATACGCAGTATTTT. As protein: CASSRRLAGETDTQYF.

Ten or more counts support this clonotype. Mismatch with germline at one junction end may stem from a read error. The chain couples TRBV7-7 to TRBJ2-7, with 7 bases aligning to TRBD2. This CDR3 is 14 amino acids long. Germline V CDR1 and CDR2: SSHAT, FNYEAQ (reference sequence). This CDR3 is CASSPLAQSYEQYF. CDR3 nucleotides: TGTGCTAGCAGCCCACTAGCGCAATCCTACGAGCAGTACTTC.